This TCR beta chain was observed in a study of cytomegalovirus exposure and HLA in healthy donors. Primers included in the PCR were 60 Vbeta and 13 Jbeta primers. TCRdb's copy holds only in-frame clones and misses some; the assay was immunoSEQ multiplex PCR. In the table there are around 140,000 clones, roughly 9.8% of which are singletons. The TCR originated in a man aged 50 to 59 in good health and CMV-seronegative. Sequenced input: PBMCs.

In DNA, the CDR3 is TGTGCCAGCAGTTTACAGGGGAACTATGGCTACACCTTC. Translating gives CASSLQGNYGYTF. V and J are TRBV28 and TRBJ1-2; D possibly corresponds to TRBD1 (6 bases). The V gene's germline CDR1 is MDHEN and CDR2 SYDVKM. This CDR3 is built from 13 residues. Trimming stripped 2 bases from V and 2 bases from J, with 6 bases between.